The 7 T cell receptor beta chains reported below all come from one sample, sequenced in a study of blood T cell repertoires in COVID-19. The protocol was immunoSEQ multiplex PCR, while the TCRdb copy is restricted to in-frame clones and leaves out a portion. The table records about 150,000 clones, around 89% of them present only once. Sequencing was carried out using peripheral blood. The origin of the receptors is a woman in her forties with acute or convalescent COVID-19.

V gene TRBV5-5 combines with J gene TRBJ2-1; TRBD2 aligns across 9 bases. The junction had 10 bases not matched to a gene; V was cut back by 4 bases and J by 8 bases. Looked up from germline, CDR1 is SGHKS and CDR2 is YYEKEE (reference sequence). The CDR3 runs to 15 residues. In DNA form, the CDR3 reads TGTGCCAGCAGCATGGAGCTAGCGGGAATCGATGAGCAGTTCTTC. It is translated as CASSMELAGIDEQFF.

V is TRBV28 and J is TRBJ2-2, with D unclear. Germline CDR1 is MDHEN and CDR2 is SYDVKM. The CDR3 has 15 amino acids. Trimming removed 2 bases from V and 0 bases from J, with 7 bases in between. For the CDR3, the DNA is TGTGCCAGCAGTTTAGCAGGCTCGAACACCGGGGAGCTGTTTTTT. It encodes CASSLAGSNTGELFF.

The chain is built from TRBV18 and TRBJ2-7; 8 bases are shared with TRBD2. Germline V lookup: CDR1 KGHSH, CDR2 LQKENI. The CDR3 extends over 15 amino acids. Unmatched junction bases numbered 5, after V lost 1 base and J lost 3 bases. The CDR3 reads CASSPQGGRFYEQYF. CDR3 DNA sequence: TGTGCCAGCTCACCACAAGGCGGGAGGTTCTACGAGCAGTACTTC.

This rearrangement joins TRBV6-5 to TRBJ1-2; TRBD1 is a possible D gene (6 bases). Germline V gene sequence: CDR1 MNHEY, CDR2 SVGAGI. This CDR3 is built from 12 residues. Trimming removed 6 bases at V and 8 bases at J, with 13 bases between. CDR3 in DNA: TGTGCCAGCAGGGACAGTTCGGCGGGCTACACCTTC. Translated: CASRDSSAGYTF.

The genes are TRBV2 and TRBJ2-5; 7 nucleotides match TRBD1. The CDR3 covers 15 residues. The J segment lost 5 bases and the V segment lost 10 bases, leaving 16 bases of the junction unmatched. Germline V gene sequence: CDR1 SNHLY, CDR2 FYNNEI. The CDR3 loop is CAIPSKDRWDETQYF. DNA for the CDR3: TGTGCCATCCCTAGCAAGGACAGGTGGGACGAGACCCAGTACTTC. Based on the CDR3 plus reference TRBV2 and TRBJ2-5, the full variable domain is EPEVTQTPSHQVTQMGQEVILRCVPISNHLYFYWYRQILGQKVEFLVSFYNNEISEKSEIFDDQFSVERPDGSNFTLKIRSTKLEDSAMYFCAIPSKDRWDETQYFGPGTRLLVL.

The chain combines TRBV6-6 with TRBJ2-1; maybe TRBD1 (7 bases). Germline V gene lookup returns CDR1 MNHNY and CDR2 SVGAGI (reference sequence). The CDR3 is 17 amino acids. V lost 5 bases to trimming and J lost 1 base, with 18 bases between them. CDR3 nucleotides: TGTGCCAGCAGTCCCCTCAGGGGGGTGGGGTCCTACAATGAGCAGTTCTTC. It yields the protein CASSPLRGVGSYNEQFF.

The rearrangement links TRBV28 to TRBJ2-3, with D possibly being TRBD2 (5 bases). CDR1 and CDR2 (germline): MDHEN, SYDVKM. This CDR3 has 18 amino acids. The V end was cut by 2 bases, the J end by 0 bases, with 18 bases between. This CDR3 is CASSLILEGRESTDTQYF. The CDR3 nucleotides read TGTGCCAGCAGTTTAATATTAGAGGGCAGAGAGAGCACAGATACGCAGTATTTT.